The T cell receptor beta chain described here comes from a study of blood T cell repertoires in COVID-19. Overall study context: Acute and convalescent COVID-19 samples came from the United States, Italy and Spain.

CDR3 length: 15 residues. V lost 0 bases to trimming and J lost 3 bases, with 12 bases between them. CDR1 is LGHDT and CDR2 is YNNKEL in the germline V gene (reference sequence). This clone was picked up a small number of times. Cohort 3 recovered donors had two negative PCRs, clearance, or symptom resolution. Under the authors' procedure: The assay estimated nucleated cells by amplifying reference gene primers. Sequencing was performed with immunoSEQ multiplex PCR; in TCRdb, only in-frame clones are kept and a portion is missing. V, J and clone size were drawn from that table, and D and trimming were deduced from the DNA. The table lists 150,000 to 200,000 clones, over 70% of them singletons, with 13% in the top ten.

The rearrangement links TRBV3-1 (or the pseudogene TRBV3-2) to TRBJ2-7, with D maybe TRBD2 (7 bases). This receptor was taken from an older woman who had recovered from COVID-19. Sequenced: PBMCs or T cells enriched from blood (not recorded which). DNA for the CDR3: TGTGCCAGCAGCCAAGAGGGGGCGGGGGTCTACGAGCAGTACTTC. Translated, it gives CASSQEGAGVYEQYF.